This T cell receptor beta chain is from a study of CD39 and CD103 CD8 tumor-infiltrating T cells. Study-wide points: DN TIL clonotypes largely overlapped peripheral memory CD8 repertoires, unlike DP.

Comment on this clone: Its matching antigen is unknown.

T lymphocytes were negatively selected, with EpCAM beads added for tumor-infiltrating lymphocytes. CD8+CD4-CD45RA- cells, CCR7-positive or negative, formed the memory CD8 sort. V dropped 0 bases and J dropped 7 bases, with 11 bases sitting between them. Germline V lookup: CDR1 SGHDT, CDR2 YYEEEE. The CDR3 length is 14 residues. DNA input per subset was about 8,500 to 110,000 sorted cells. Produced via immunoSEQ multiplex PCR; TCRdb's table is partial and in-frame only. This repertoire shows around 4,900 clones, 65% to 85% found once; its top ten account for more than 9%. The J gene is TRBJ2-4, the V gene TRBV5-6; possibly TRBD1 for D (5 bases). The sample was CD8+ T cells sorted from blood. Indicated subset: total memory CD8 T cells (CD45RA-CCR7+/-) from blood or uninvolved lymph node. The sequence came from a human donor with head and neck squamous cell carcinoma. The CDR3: CASSLGQGRNIQYF. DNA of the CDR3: TGTGCCAGCAGCTTGGGGCAGGGAAGGAACATTCAGTACTTC.